Reported below is one T cell receptor (beta chain). The data stem from a study of blood T cell repertoires in COVID-19. Study context: Acute-phase and convalescent COVID-19 samples originated in the United States, Italy and Spain. Sample material is recorded as cDNA or gDNA derived from T cells, B-cell-depleted T cells, or PBMCs.

Original handling: Nucleated cell number was recorded as an estimate derived from reference gene primer amplification. Data came from immunoSEQ multiplex PCR; TCRdb stores just in-frame clones and leaves some out. The D gene and trimming were derived from the DNA, and the V and J assignments and clone size from that table. The table has over 140,000 clones, more than 60% seen once. V trimming: 6 bases; J trimming: 5 bases; junction bases outside the gene matches: 2. From germline, CDR1 is SGHAT and CDR2 FQNNGV. This CDR3 region has 13 residues. The rearrangement links TRBV11-2 to TRBJ2-3; 10 bases agree with TRBD1. Input material: peripheral blood. This receptor was taken from a woman between 50 and 59 years old with active or convalescent COVID-19. CDR3 sequence: CASRGQGRDTQYF. The CDR3 bases are TGTGCCAGCAGGGGACAGGGGAGAGATACGCAGTATTTT.